This T cell receptor beta chain emerged from a study of cytomegalovirus exposure and HLA in healthy donors. Overall study context: In terms of ancestry, the Caucasian-associated cluster contained about four fifths of the approximately 420 genotyped donors. Findings of the study overall: Being indistinguishable, some V segments were excluded, TRBV6-2 and TRBV6-3 among them. In an earlier analysis, in roughly 580 donors, most V segments appeared productive either ~87% or ~30% of the time.

Points on this clone: As yet, its antigen is unknown.

Trimming took off 4 bases at V and 7 bases at J, with 12 bases between the two ends. Per the germline V gene, CDR1 is SGHDT and CDR2 is YYEEEE. The CDR3 spans 13 residues. The PCR used 60 Vbeta and 13 Jbeta primers. The assay was immunoSEQ multiplex PCR, and TCRdb's table has in-frame clones only and misses some. Of about 80,000 clones in the sample, approximately 62% are singletons; the top ten hold 3.5% to 4.5%. This receptor was identified in a male donor in good health and CMV-seropositive. V gene TRBV5-6 combines with J gene TRBJ1-5; D possibly corresponds to TRBD1 (6 bases). The sample consisted of PBMCs. The CDR3 is CASSLGARQPQHF. CDR3 DNA sequence: TGTGCCAGCAGCCTGGGGGCCAGACAGCCCCAGCATTTT.